This TCR beta chain stems from a study of T cells in Graves' hyperthyroidism and ophthalmopathy. Findings and caveats of the study: Appearing also in blood were most of the thyroid clonotypes expanded above 0.001.

A word on this clonotype: The target antigen is unknown.

Trimming removed 2 bases at V and 0 bases at J, with 15 bases between. The CDR3 runs to 17 residues. RNA transcripts gave rise to amplified TCR beta CDR3 regions. The HTBI primer set served for first-round RT-PCR of the TCR CDR3. MiXCR, run by TCRdb on the multiplex PCR reads, gives a single entry per CDR3 protein. Among 250,000 to 300,000 distinct CDR3 sequences, 13% were seen once, and the ten largest hold approximately 7.8%. A patient was excluded if there was uncontrolled infection, other autoimmune disease, pregnancy or lactation. Thyroid ultrasound and orbital computed tomography, with clinical symptoms and serum thyroxine and TRAb, informed diagnoses.

The sequence was obtained from a woman aged 25 to 39 with Graves' hyperthyroidism that later progressed to Graves' ophthalmopathy. The V gene is TRBV12-3 or TRBV12-4, the J gene TRBJ2-3; no clear D gene. What was sequenced was blood. In DNA form, the CDR3 reads TGTGCCAGCAGTTTACGGTCACGGCACCCTAGCACAGATACGCAGTATTTT. Protein sequence: CASSLRSRHPSTDTQYF.